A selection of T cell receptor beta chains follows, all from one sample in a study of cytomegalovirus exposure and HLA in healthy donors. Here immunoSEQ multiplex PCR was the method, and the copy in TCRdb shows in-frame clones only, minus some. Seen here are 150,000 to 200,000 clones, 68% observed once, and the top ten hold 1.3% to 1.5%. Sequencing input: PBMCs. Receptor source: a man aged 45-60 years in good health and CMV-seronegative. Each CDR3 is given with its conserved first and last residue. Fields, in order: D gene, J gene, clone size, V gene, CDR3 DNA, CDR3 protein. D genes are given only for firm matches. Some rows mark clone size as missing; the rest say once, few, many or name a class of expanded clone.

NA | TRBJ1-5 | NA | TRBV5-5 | TGTGCCAGCAGCTTACGTACGACAACTCAGCCCCAGCATTTT | CASSLRTTTQPQHF
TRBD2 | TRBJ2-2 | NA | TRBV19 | TGTGCCAGTAGCTTGGCGGGGGGGAACACCGGGGAGCTGTTTTTT | CASSLAGGNTGELFF
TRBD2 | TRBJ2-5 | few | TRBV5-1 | TGCGCCAGCCGGCGGGCTAGCGGGCAAGAGACCCAGTACTTC | CASRRASGQETQYF
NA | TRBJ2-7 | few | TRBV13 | TGTGCCAGCAGCTCGGGTTCGGGATTCGAGCAGTACTTC | CASSSGSGFEQYF
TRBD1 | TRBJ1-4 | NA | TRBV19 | TGTGCCAGTAGTACCCAGACAGGGGGCAATGAAAAACTGTTTTTT | CASSTQTGGNEKLFF
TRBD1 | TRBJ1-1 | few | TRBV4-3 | TGCGCCAGCAGCCATACGGGACAGGCGTCGAACACTGAAGCTTTCTTT | CASSHTGQASNTEAFF
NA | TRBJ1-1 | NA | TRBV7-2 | TGTGCCAGCAGCTTAGTTGTATCGGACACTGAAGCTTTCTTT | CASSLVVSDTEAFF
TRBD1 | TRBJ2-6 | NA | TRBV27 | TGTGCCAGCAGTTCTACCCCAGGGGGTATTGGGGCCAACGTCCTGACTTTC | CASSSTPGGIGANVLTF
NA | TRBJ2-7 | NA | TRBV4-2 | TGTGCCAGCAGCCAAGAGGGAACAGGCGCGACCTACGAGCAGTACTTC | CASSQEGTGATYEQYF
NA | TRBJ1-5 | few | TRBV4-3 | TGCGCCAGCAGCCCTTCCGGCAGGGGAGTGCAGCCCCAGCATTTT | CASSPSGRGVQPQHF
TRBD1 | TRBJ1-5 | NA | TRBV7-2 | TGTGCCAGCAGCCGACAGGGGAATCAGCCCCAGCATTTT | CASSRQGNQPQHF
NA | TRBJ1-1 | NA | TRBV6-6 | TGTGCCAGCAGTTTGCGGGAGGGTGGCACTGAAGCTTTCTTT | CASSLREGGTEAFF
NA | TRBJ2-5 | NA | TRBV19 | TGTGCCAGTAGTGTCGGACTCTACCCGGGGGTTGAGACCCAGTACTTC | CASSVGLYPGVETQYF
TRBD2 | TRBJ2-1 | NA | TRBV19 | TGTGCCAGTAGTATAGGGGGATCACTAGCGGGGGCCCCCCCTGGGCAGTTCTTC | CASSIGGSLAGAPPGQFF
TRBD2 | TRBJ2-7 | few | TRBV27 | TGTGCCAGCAGTATGACTAGCGGGGGGCCGGGGCAGTACTTC | CASSMTSGGPGQYF